This T cell receptor beta chain originates from a study of T cell changes during pregnancy in multiple sclerosis. Profiled with immunoSEQ multiplex PCR; TCRdb holds only in-frame clones, not every one. The sample lists around 95,000 clones, about 93% occurring once. Trimming took off 8 bases at V and 9 bases at J, with 11 bases between the two ends. There are 11 residues in the CDR3. Germline V CDR1 and CDR2: MRHNA, SNTAGT. This rearrangement joins TRBV6-4 to TRBJ2-1; possibly TRBD2 for D (6 bases). The TCR was taken from a female donor in good health, enrolled as a control in a pregnancy study. The specimen comprised peripheral blood, sampled after pregnancy. DNA for the CDR3: TGTGCCAGCTATTTGGGAGGTGAGCAGTTCTTC. Amino acid sequence: CASYLGGEQFF.